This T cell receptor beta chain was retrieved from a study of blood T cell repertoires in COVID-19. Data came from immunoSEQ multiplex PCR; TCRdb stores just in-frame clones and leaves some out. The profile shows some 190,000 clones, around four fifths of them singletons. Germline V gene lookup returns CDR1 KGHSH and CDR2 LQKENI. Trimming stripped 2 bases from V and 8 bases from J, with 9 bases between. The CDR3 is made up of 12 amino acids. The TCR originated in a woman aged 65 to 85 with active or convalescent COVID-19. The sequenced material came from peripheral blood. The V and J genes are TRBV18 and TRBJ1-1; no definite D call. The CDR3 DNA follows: TGTGCCAGCTCACCAGATACTCTAGAAGCTTTCTTT. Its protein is CASSPDTLEAFF.